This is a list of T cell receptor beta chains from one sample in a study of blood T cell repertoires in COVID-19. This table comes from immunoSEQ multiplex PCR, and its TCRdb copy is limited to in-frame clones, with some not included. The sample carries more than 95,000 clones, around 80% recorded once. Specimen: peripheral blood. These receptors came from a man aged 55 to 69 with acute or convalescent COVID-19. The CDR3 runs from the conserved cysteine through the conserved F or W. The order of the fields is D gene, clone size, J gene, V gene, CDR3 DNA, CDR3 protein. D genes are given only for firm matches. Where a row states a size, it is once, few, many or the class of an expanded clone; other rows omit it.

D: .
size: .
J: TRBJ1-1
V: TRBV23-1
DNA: TGCGCCAGCAGTCAATCAGGTGGGCAGGCAGTTTGGGCTTTCTTT
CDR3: CASSQSGGQAVWAFF

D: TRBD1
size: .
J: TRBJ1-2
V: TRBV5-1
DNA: TGCGCCAGCGTTTTTACGACAGGGAACAACTATGGCTACACCTTC
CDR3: CASVFTTGNNYGYTF

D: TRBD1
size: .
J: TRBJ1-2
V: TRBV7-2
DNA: TGTGCCAGCAGCTTAGGATACGAGAAGACAGGGGGCCAGAGCGGCTACACCTTC
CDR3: CASSLGYEKTGGQSGYTF

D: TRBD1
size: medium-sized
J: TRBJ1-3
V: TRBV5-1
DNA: TGCGCCAGCAGCTTCGGACAGGGTTCTGGAAACACCATATATTTT
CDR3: CASSFGQGSGNTIYF

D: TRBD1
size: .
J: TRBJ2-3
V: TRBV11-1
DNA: TGTGCCAGCAGCGTCGCCGGGACAGGGAATACGCAGTATTTT
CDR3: CASSVAGTGNTQYF

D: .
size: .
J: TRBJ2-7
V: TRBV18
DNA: TGTGCCAGCTCACCCGCGGCGGACAGCTACTCCTTGGGGCAGTACTTC
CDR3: CASSPAADSYSLGQYF

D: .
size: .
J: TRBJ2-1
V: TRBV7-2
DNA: TGTGCCAGCAGCCCGGAGGGCCGGTACAATGAGCAGTTCTTC
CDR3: CASSPEGRYNEQFF

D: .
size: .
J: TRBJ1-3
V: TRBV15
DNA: TGTGCCACCAGCAGAGACCTCGGAAACACCATATATTTT
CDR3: CATSRDLGNTIYF

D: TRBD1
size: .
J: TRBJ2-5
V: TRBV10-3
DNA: TGTGCCATCAGTGTGGGACAGCAAGAGACCCAGTACTTC
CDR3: CAISVGQQETQYF

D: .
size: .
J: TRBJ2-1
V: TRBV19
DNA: TGTGCCAGTAGTACGGTTCGGGACAAAACGTACAATGAGCAGTTCTTC
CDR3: CASSTVRDKTYNEQFF

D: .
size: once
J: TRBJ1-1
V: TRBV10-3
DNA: TGTGCCATCAGTGTACCGAGGGCGGTTTGTTGGACTGAAGCTTTCTTT
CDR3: CAISVPRAVCWTEAFF

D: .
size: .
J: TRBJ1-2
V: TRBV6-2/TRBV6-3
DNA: TGTGCCAGCAGTTACGAAGGGGAGGGAAGGGGCTACACCTTC
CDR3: CASSYEGEGRGYTF

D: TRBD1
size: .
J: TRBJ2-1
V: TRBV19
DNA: TGTGCCAGTAAAGGACAGGGAGATAATGAGCAGTTCTTC
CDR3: CASKGQGDNEQFF

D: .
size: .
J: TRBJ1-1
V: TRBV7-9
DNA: TGTGCCAGCAGCTTAGAGTCAGGGTGGAAGGACACTGAAGCTTTCTTT
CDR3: CASSLESGWKDTEAFF

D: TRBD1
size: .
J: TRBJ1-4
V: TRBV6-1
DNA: TGTGCCAGCAGTGAAGGGACAGGCCGTGAAAAACTGTTTTTT
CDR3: CASSEGTGREKLFF

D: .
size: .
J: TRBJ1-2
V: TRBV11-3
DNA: TGTGCCAGCAGCCCCCCACTTAAGCGGGGCTACACCTTC
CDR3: CASSPPLKRGYTF

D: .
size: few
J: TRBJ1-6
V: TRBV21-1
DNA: TGTGCCAGCAGCAAAGAAGCAGGTTCACCCCTCCACTTT
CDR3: CASSKEAGSPLHF

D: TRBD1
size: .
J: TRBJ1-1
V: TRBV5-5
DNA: TGTGCCAGCAGAGACCCGGGACAGAGAACCCTGAACACTGAAGCTTTCTTT
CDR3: CASRDPGQRTLNTEAFF

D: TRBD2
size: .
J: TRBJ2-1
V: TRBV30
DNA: TGTGCCTGGATCAACAGGGGTGGACTAGCGGGAGGGCCCTACAATGAGCAGTTCTTC
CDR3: CAWINRGGLAGGPYNEQFF

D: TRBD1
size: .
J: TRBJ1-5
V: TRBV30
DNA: TGTGCCTGGAGTGGAAGGGGGCCTGGCAATCAGCCCCAGCATTTT
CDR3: CAWSGRGPGNQPQHF

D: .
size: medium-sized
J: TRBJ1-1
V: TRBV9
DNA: TGTGCCAGCAGCACTGACGGGGGGAGCACTGAAGCTTTCTTT
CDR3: CASSTDGGSTEAFF

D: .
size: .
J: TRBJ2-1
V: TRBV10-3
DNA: TGTGCCATCAGTGAGTCGGTGACAGGCGGAGGTGGTAATGAGCAGTTCTTC
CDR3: CAISESVTGGGGNEQFF

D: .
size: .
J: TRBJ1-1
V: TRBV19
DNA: TGTGCCAGTAAGACAGCCATCCTGAACACTGAAGCTTTCTTT
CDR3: CASKTAILNTEAFF

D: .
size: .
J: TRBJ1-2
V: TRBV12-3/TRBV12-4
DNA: TGTGCCAGCACCTTCGTCCCGGACTATGGCTACACCTTC
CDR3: CASTFVPDYGYTF

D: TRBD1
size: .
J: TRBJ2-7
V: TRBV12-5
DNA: TGTGCTAGTGGTATGGGACAGGGGTTCCACGAGCAGTACTTC
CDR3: CASGMGQGFHEQYF

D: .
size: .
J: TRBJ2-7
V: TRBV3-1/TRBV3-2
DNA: TGTGCCAGCAGCCAAGATCGTCTAACTCCAACCTCCAACGAGCAGTACTTC
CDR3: CASSQDRLTPTSNEQYF

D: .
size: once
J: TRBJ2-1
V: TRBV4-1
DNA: TGCGCCAGCAGCCCTCTGGGACTTGTCTACAATGAGCAGTTCTTC
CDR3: CASSPLGLVYNEQFF

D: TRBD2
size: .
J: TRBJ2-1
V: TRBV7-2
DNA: TGTGCCAGCAGCTCGGGACTAGCGTTGAGTGCGTTCTTC
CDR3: CASSSGLALSAFF

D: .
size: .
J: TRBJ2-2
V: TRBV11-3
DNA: TGTGCCAGCACCACGGGGGTCACCGGGGAGCTGTTTTTT
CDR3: CASTTGVTGELFF

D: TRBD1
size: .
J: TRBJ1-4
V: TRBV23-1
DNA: TGCGCCAGCAGTCCGGGTATAATGTCGGGACAGGGGGCGGGAACTAATGAAAAACTGTTTTTT
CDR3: CASSPGIMSGQGAGTNEKLFF

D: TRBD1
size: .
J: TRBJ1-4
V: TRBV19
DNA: TGTGCCAGTAGTACCCCGACAGGGGGTTTCGAAAAACTGTTTTTT
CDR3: CASSTPTGGFEKLFF

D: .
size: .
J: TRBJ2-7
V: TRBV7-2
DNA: TGTGCCAGCAGCTTAGTCGGCTCCGTCTCCCGTGAGGCGGTATACGAGCAGTACTTC
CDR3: CASSLVGSVSREAVYEQYF

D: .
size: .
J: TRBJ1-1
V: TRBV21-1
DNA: TGTGCCAGCAGCAAACGGAACGACACAGGGATGGACACTGAAGCTTTCTTT
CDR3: CASSKRNDTGMDTEAFF

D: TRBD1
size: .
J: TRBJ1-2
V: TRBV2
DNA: TGTGCCAGCAGTGAAGCGCGTCACTTAGACAGGGACGGCTACACCTTC
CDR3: CASSEARHLDRDGYTF